The present TCR beta chain was sequenced within a study of identical twins. The cDNA had a unique molecular identifier and a template-switch universal primer site. TCRdb reprocessed the 5' RACE reads with MiXCR, giving one entry per CDR3 protein. The data show hundreds of thousands of distinct CDR3 sequences, 8.6% seen once. With regard to this clonotype: Its antigen is unknown.

Study conclusions and caveats: A lower insertion count was a feature of abundant cord blood beta clonotypes, with no such feature in memory repertoires. Out-of-frame sharing of TCR alpha in monozygotic twins was underestimated by models.

CDR1 is MDHEN, CDR2 SYDVKM, per germline. The CDR3 sequence is 14 residues long. The V gene end was trimmed by 4 bases and the J gene end by 6 bases; junction bases not matched to a gene: 8. These data are also associated with another study on yellow fever vaccine responses in identical twins. That paper adds: Twins' vaccine T cell response reportedly gave the appearance of partial convergence and partial personalization.

V usage is TRBV28 and J usage is TRBJ2-7; 8 bases are shared with TRBD2. The sequence was obtained from a young woman in good health. Sequenced input: PBMCs. The CDR3 DNA sequence: TGTGCCAGCAGTTCCCGGGGACTAGTTGTCGAGCAGTACTTC. It is translated as CASSSRGLVVEQYF.